The 22 T cell receptor beta chains in this list originate from one sample, sequenced in a study of blood T cell repertoires in COVID-19. TCRdb's copy holds only in-frame clones and misses some; the assay was immunoSEQ multiplex PCR. The data hold 200,000 to 250,000 clones, with 90% observed a single time. Sample: PBMCs or T cells enriched from blood (not recorded which). The receptor set was obtained from a man in his thirties or forties who had been exposed to COVID-19.

This clone was seen a few times. V usage is TRBV27 and J usage is TRBJ2-1, with 9 bases lining up with TRBD1. Germline CDR1 is MNHEY and CDR2 is SMNVEV (reference sequence). The length of the CDR3 is 13 residues. V was pared by 11 bases and J by 7 bases, with 9 bases of the junction left unmatched. For the CDR3, the DNA is TGTGCCGATCGGGGACAGGGAAAGAATGAGCAGTTCTTC. Translated, it gives CADRGQGKNEQFF.

This clone was picked up one time. The V call is TRBV5-1, the J call TRBJ1-2, with 8 bases identical to TRBD1. The CDR3 is 14 amino acids. V gave up 3 bases and J gave up 4 bases; unmatched junction bases: 5. The germline V gene has CDR1 SGHRS and CDR2 YFSETQ. In nucleotides, the CDR3 is TGCGCCAGCAGCTCGACAGGGGAGGTCTATGGCTACACCTTC. This codes for CASSSTGEVYGYTF.

The genes are TRBV3-1 (or the pseudogene TRBV3-2) and TRBJ1-2; no reliable D call. The CDR3 consists of 12 residues. Trimming removed 1 base from V and 8 bases from J, with 8 bases in between. Germline CDR1 and CDR2: LGHDT and YNNKEL (reference sequence). CDR3 nucleotides: TGTGCCAGCAGCCAAGGATCGCTAGGCTACACCTTC. This codes for CASSQGSLGYTF.

Here the CDR3 DNA reads TGCGCAGCTACAGGGAACACCGGGGAGCTGTTTTTT. This translates into CAATGNTGELFF. V and J are TRBV5-1 and TRBJ2-2; a possible D gene is TRBD1 (5 bases). Germline loops: CDR1 SGHRS, CDR2 YFSETQ. The CDR3 is 12 amino acids.

This clone was seen only a few times. The rearrangement uses TRBV11-2 and TRBJ1-2, with 7 nucleotides matching TRBD1. The germline V gene encodes CDR1 SGHAT and CDR2 FQNNGV. V gave up 1 base and J gave up 2 bases; unmatched junction bases: 1. The CDR3 consists of 14 residues. The CDR3 DNA reads TGTGCCAGCAGCTTAGTACAGGGGAACTATGGCTACACCTTC. This sequence encodes CASSLVQGNYGYTF.

The chain is built from TRBV12-2 and TRBJ2-7; the table gives TRBD2 as D, unverified against the DNA. TRBV12-2 has pseudogene status. The length of the CDR3 is 19 residues. In DNA, the CDR3 is TGTGCAAGTCGCTTAGAGGGGGGGGAGTTGGACAGAAATTCCTACGAGCAGTACTTC. This encodes CASRLEGGELDRNSYEQYF.

This clone was seen a single time. J is TRBJ1-6 and V is TRBV7-2, with D unclear. CDR1 is SGHTA and CDR2 is FQGNSA in the germline V gene. The V and J ends lost 6 bases and 2 bases respectively, with 11 bases between them. This CDR3 spans 15 amino acids. The CDR3, as DNA: TGTGCCAGCAGGGGGAGTTCCACCTATAATTCACCCCTCCACTTT. It encodes CASRGSSTYNSPLHF.

CDR3 DNA: TGTGCCAGTAGCGGGGGGACGAACACCGGGGAGCTGTTTTTT. Encoded protein: CASSGGTNTGELFF. This chain joins TRBV5-4 and TRBJ2-2; TRBD2 agrees at 10 bases. The junction had 1 base not matched to a gene; V was cut back by 8 bases and J by 0 bases. Germline V gene lookup returns CDR1 SGHNT and CDR2 YYREEE (reference sequence). CDR3 length: 14 residues.

The V and J genes are TRBV5-6 and TRBJ1-6; D is undetermined. The ends were cut back, 2 bases at V and 8 bases at J, with 14 bases in the middle. The CDR3 totals 15 residues. CDR1 is SGHDT, CDR2 YYEEEE, per germline. CDR3 loop: CASSFEFAGHSPLHF. The CDR3, as DNA: TGTGCCAGCAGCTTCGAGTTTGCTGGGCATTCACCCCTCCACTTT.

The CDR3 region is CASTIAGQGNEKLFF. The CDR3 region has the DNA TGTGCCAGCACCATCGCGGGACAGGGAAATGAAAAACTGTTTTTT. This chain connects TRBV7-9 to TRBJ1-4, with 9 positions matching TRBD1. CDR3 size: 15 residues. V trimming: 7 bases; J trimming: 5 bases; junction bases outside the gene matches: 8. The V gene's germline CDR1 is SEHNR and CDR2 FQNEAQ (reference sequence).

The V and J genes are TRBV29-1 and TRBJ2-1, with TRBD2 matching 7 bases. The CDR3 totals 15 residues. J lost 1 base, V lost 7 bases, and 10 bases had no gene match. CDR1 and CDR2 (germline): SQVTM, ANQGSEA. CDR3 protein: CSAGERAGSYNEQFF. The CDR3 region has the DNA TGCAGCGCTGGGGAGAGAGCGGGATCCTACAATGAGCAGTTCTTC.

The rearrangement links TRBV30 to TRBJ2-7; D may be TRBD2 (5 bases). V gave up 7 bases and J gave up 2 bases, with 15 bases separating them. This CDR3 has 13 residues. Germline lookup yields CDR1 GTSNPN and CDR2 SVGIG (reference sequence). The CDR3 nucleotides are TGTGCCTCAATAAGTCCGGGGACCTACGAGCAGTACTTC. Translated, it gives CASISPGTYEQYF.

The chain joins TRBV28 to TRBJ2-1; 9 bases are shared with TRBD2. The trim removed 3 bases at V and 8 bases at J, leaving 5 bases unmatched. Germline CDR1 reads MDHEN; CDR2 reads SYDVKM. This CDR3 comprises 14 residues. CDR3 sequence (DNA): TGTGCCAGCAGTTTTCTAGCGGGGCTCGATGAGCAGTTCTTC. This sequence encodes CASSFLAGLDEQFF.

The gene calls are TRBV4-1 and TRBJ2-1; 11 bases line up with TRBD1. Germline lookup yields CDR1 MGHRA and CDR2 YSYEKL. V lost 3 bases to trimming and J lost 10 bases; unmatched junction nucleotides: 8. CDR3 length: 15 residues. The DNA for the CDR3 is TGCGCCAGCAGCCATCTCGGGACAGGGGGTGGGGAGCAGTTCTTC. Protein product: CASSHLGTGGGEQFF.

The chain employs TRBV19 and TRBJ2-6; TRBD1 matches at 7 bases. J gave up 0 bases and V 3 bases, and 2 bases lay outside the gene matches. Germline CDR1 is LNHDA and CDR2 is SQIVND (reference sequence). This CDR3 spans 16 amino acids. CDR3 loop: CASSIYRGSGANVLTF. The CDR3, as DNA: TGTGCCAGTAGTATTTACAGGGGCTCTGGGGCCAACGTCCTGACTTTC.

A remark on this clone: The sample holds other DNA sequences that translate to the same CDR3. The chain joins TRBV6-5 to TRBJ1-2; 9 bases fit TRBD1. The germline V gene encodes CDR1 MNHEY and CDR2 SVGAGI. The CDR3 loop spans 14 amino acids. Trimming at V came to 5 bases and at J to 3 bases, leaving 4 bases not matched to a gene. Written as DNA, the CDR3 is TGTGCCAGCAGTCCGGGACAGGGCTACTATGGCTACACCTTC. Translation: CASSPGQGYYGYTF.

The chain combines TRBV6-1 with TRBJ1-2; the D is unclear. This CDR3 comprises 14 residues. V lost 1 base and J lost 3, with 9 bases in between. Looked up from germline, CDR1 is MNHNS and CDR2 is SASEGT. CDR3: CASSEVFTDYGYTF. DNA for the CDR3: TGTGCCAGCAGTGAAGTGTTTACGGACTATGGCTACACCTTC.

The chain combines TRBV11-2 with TRBJ1-1; possibly TRBD1 for D (6 bases). The CDR3 has 14 amino acids. Per germline, CDR1 SGHAT and CDR2 FQNNGV. Trimming left V 4 bases short and J 4 bases short, with 13 bases between. The CDR3: CASSSTDRTTEAFF. Written as DNA, the CDR3 is TGTGCCAGCAGCTCTACTGACAGGACCACTGAAGCTTTCTTT.

The chain employs TRBV25-1 and TRBJ1-6; 9 positions match TRBD1. This CDR3 has 17 residues. Trimming at V came to 3 bases and at J to 0 bases, leaving 3 bases not matched to a gene. Germline V CDR1 and CDR2: MGHDK, SYGVNS. The CDR3 nucleotides read TGTGCCAGCAGTGAGGACAGGGGCATCTCCTATAATTCACCCCTCCACTTT. The encoded protein is CASSEDRGISYNSPLHF.

V is TRBV15 and J is TRBJ2-7, with 8 bases lining up with TRBD2. The germline CDR1 and CDR2 sequences are LNHNV and YYDKDF (reference sequence). V dropped 5 bases and J dropped 2; count of bases not matched to a gene: 8. The CDR3 totals 15 residues. The CDR3 loop reads CATSDGGGSPYEQYF. The CDR3 coding sequence is TGTGCCACCAGCGACGGGGGGGGTAGCCCCTACGAGCAGTACTTC. The entire variable domain, with the rest obtained from reference TRBV15 and TRBJ2-7, is as follows: DAMVIQNPRYQVTQFGKPVTLSCSQTLNHNVMYWYQQKSSQAPKLLFHYYDKDFNNEADTPDNFQSRRPNTSFCFLDIRSPGLGDTAMYLCATSDGGGSPYEQYFGPGTRLTVT.

This sequence joins TRBV29-1 and TRBJ1-2, with 9 bases identical to TRBD1. The CDR3 has 12 residues. Trimming at V came to 3 bases and at J to 8 bases, leaving 4 bases not matched to a gene. The germline V gene has CDR1 SQVTM and CDR2 ANQGSEA. CDR3 coding DNA: TGCAGCGTTGATCTGGACAGGGGCGGCTACACCTTC. It is translated as CSVDLDRGGYTF.

The chain carries TRBV6-4 and TRBJ2-2; the D gene is possibly TRBD1 (5 bases). This CDR3 spans 15 amino acids. CDR1 is MRHNA and CDR2 is SNTAGT in the germline V gene. V lost 6 bases and J 5 bases, leaving 16 bases between the germline ends. CDR3 nucleotides: TGTGCCAGCAGAAAAGGACACGGACGTACCGGGGAGCTGTTTTTT. Its protein is CASRKGHGRTGELFF.